This T cell receptor (beta chain) was captured by sequencing in a study of T cell responses to AZD1222 COVID-19 vaccine. About the study: Investigators merged groups given second doses at roughly 4 or roughly 12 weeks.

Notes on the study in general: Two AZD1222 administrations were followed by greater Spike-specific TCR breadth and depth.

The CDR3 consists of 16 residues. V lost 5 bases and J lost 4, with 17 bases in between. From germline, CDR1 is LNHDA and CDR2 SQIVND (reference sequence). The assay was immunoSEQ multiplex PCR, and TCRdb's table has in-frame clones only and misses some. The table includes around 140,000 clones, 80% to 90% detected once. A note on this clone: Its specificity is not known.

The clonotype originates from an adult in good health. The rearrangement links TRBV19 to TRBJ1-4; weak D call: TRBD1 (6 bases). The sequenced sample was peripheral blood, obtained on day 0 of AZD1222 vaccination. This CDR3 is CASSPWGGQVNEKLFF. Written as DNA, the CDR3 is TGTGCCAGTAGTCCCTGGGGGGGACAAGTTAATGAAAAACTGTTTTTT.